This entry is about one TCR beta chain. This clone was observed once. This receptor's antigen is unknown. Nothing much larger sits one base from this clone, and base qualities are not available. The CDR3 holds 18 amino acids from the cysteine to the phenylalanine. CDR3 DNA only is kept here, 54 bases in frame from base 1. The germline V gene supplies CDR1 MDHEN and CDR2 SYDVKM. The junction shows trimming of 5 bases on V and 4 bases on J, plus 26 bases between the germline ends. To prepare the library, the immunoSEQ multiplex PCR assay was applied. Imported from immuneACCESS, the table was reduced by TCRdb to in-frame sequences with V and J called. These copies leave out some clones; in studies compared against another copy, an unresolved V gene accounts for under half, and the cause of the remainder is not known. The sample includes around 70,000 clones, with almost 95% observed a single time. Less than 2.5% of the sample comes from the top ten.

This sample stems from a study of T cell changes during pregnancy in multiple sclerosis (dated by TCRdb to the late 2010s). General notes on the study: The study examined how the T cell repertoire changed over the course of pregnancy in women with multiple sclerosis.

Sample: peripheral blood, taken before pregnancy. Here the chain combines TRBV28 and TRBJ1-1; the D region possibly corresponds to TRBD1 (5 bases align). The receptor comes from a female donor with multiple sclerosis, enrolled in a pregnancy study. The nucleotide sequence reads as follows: TGTGCCAGCAGTCCCTGGGGGGGGGTGTTTAGGTCGGGCACTGAAGCTTTCTTT. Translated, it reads CASSPWGGVFRSGTEAFF.